Below, 29 T cell receptor beta chains from the same sample are listed, as sequenced in a study of shared clonotypes between healthy human individuals. Clones were sequenced by immunoSEQ multiplex PCR, and TCRdb holds only the in-frame ones, with some missing. Of 2 million to 2.5 million clones listed, approximately 90% are singletons. Sequenced material: naive CD4+ T cells from PBMCs. Subset meaning: CD45RA+ positively selected. The receptors were sampled from a man aged 18 to 29 in good health. Some clones in this sample may be carry-over from other donors' samples.

This chain links TRBV11-3 with TRBJ2-3, with a weak D call TRBD2 (6 bases). The CDR3 contains 14 residues. V was pared by 1 base and J by 3 bases, with 8 bases between. Germline assignment: CDR1 SGHNT and CDR2 YENEEA. The CDR3 spells CASSLAGATDTQYF. CDR3 DNA sequence: TGTGCCAGCAGCTTAGCGGGAGCAACAGATACGCAGTATTTT.

The rearrangement joins TRBV7-9 to TRBJ2-1, with 7 nucleotides matching TRBD2. Germline lookup yields CDR1 SEHNR and CDR2 FQNEAQ (reference sequence). The trim removed 1 base at V and 2 bases at J, leaving 5 bases unmatched. The CDR3 runs 16 residues. CDR3 in amino acids: CASSLESGIAYNEQFF. The DNA for the CDR3 is TGTGCCAGCAGCTTAGAGAGCGGGATTGCCTACAATGAGCAGTTCTTC.

This clone was counted once. Other DNA sequences in the sample encode the same CDR3. The J gene is TRBJ2-7, the V gene TRBV9; D uncertain. Trimming cost V 0 bases and J 2 bases, with 9 bases left between them. Germline lookup yields CDR1 SGDLS and CDR2 YYNGEE. CDR3 length: 14 amino acids. CDR3 amino acids: CASSVAGTTYEQYF. The CDR3 DNA reads as TGTGCCAGCAGCGTAGCCGGCACCACCTACGAGCAGTACTTC. Full variable domain (rest looked up from reference TRBV9 and TRBJ2-7): DSGVTQTPKHLITATGQRVTLRCSPRSGDLSVYWYQQSLDQGLQFLIQYYNGEERAKGNILERFSAQQFPDLHSELNLSSLELGDSALYFCASSVAGTTYEQYFGPGTRLTVT.

The V and J genes are TRBV4-2 and TRBJ1-4, with D unresolved. Germline loops: CDR1 LGHNA, CDR2 YNFKEQ. The CDR3 is 12 residues long. The V end lost 4 bases, the J end lost 8 bases, and 8 bases lay between the germline ends. In nucleotides, the CDR3 is TGTGCCAGCAGCCGCCCCGGGGAAAAACTGTTTTTT. It codes for CASSRPGEKLFF.

The table lists this clone with a count of one. The genes are TRBV28 and TRBJ2-7; D tentatively reads TRBD1 or TRBD2 (5 bases each). Germline V gives CDR1 MDHEN, CDR2 SYDVKM. The CDR3 spans 15 residues. V was pared by 5 bases and J by 1 base, with 15 bases between. CDR3 in amino acids: CASSRPGTESYEQYF. CDR3 DNA: TGTGCCAGCAGTAGACCCGGGACGGAGTCCTACGAGCAGTACTTC.

The chain is built from TRBV28 and TRBJ1-2; D is possibly TRBD1 (5 bases). Germline V gene lookup returns CDR1 MDHEN and CDR2 SYDVKM. The length of the CDR3 is 15 residues. V lost 4 bases and J 6 bases, leaving 18 bases between the germline ends. CDR3 bases: TGTGCCAGCAGTTCTACCCCGGGGCAAAGGGATGGCTACACCTTC. Encoded protein: CASSSTPGQRDGYTF.

The chain uses TRBV5-1 and TRBJ2-1; no reliable D call. Trimming pared 1 base from V and 10 bases from J, leaving 15 bases between. The CDR3 has 14 residues. Germline loops: CDR1 SGHRS, CDR2 YFSETQ. The CDR3 region is CASSLSAASGEQFF. The CDR3 bases are TGCGCCAGCAGCTTGTCTGCGGCCTCGGGCGAGCAGTTCTTC.

A remark on this clone: Different DNA sequences within this sample yield the same CDR3. The gene calls are TRBV7-9 and TRBJ1-1; D is undetermined. This CDR3 contains 14 residues. Trimming shortened V by 1 base and J by 2 bases, and 8 bases separated the two germline ends. Germline-derived CDR1 and CDR2 are SEHNR and FQNEAQ (reference sequence). The CDR3 sequence is CASSLGLGNTEAFF. In DNA form, the CDR3 reads TGTGCCAGCAGCTTAGGGTTGGGAAACACTGAAGCTTTCTTT.

The chain recombines TRBV7-9 with TRBJ1-1; the match to TRBD1 covers 7 bases. The CDR3 consists of 14 residues. J was trimmed by 5 bases and V by 5 bases; bases with no gene match: 8. Germline values: CDR1 SEHNR, CDR2 FQNEAQ (reference sequence). This CDR3 is CASSAYRGRTEAFF. CDR3 coding DNA: TGTGCCAGCAGCGCGTACAGGGGAAGGACTGAAGCTTTCTTT. The full variable domain, its missing parts supplied by reference TRBV7-9 and TRBJ1-1, is DTGVSQNPRHKITKRGQNVTFRCDPISEHNRLYWYRQTLGQGPEFLTYFQNEAQLEKSRLLSDRFSAERPKGSFSTLEIQRTEQGDSAMYLCASSAYRGRTEAFFGQGTRLTVV.

The chain combines TRBV5-1 with TRBJ1-4, with D possibly TRBD1 on 5 matching bases. The CDR3 runs to 14 residues. V shed 0 bases and J shed 7 bases, with 10 bases lying between them. Germline lookup yields CDR1 SGHRS and CDR2 YFSETQ. The CDR3 DNA reads as TGCGCCAGCAGCTTGGAAGGGGCGAGTGAAAAACTGTTTTTT. Protein sequence: CASSLEGASEKLFF.

The V and J genes are TRBV6-1 and TRBJ2-3, with 8 bases fitting TRBD1. This CDR3 is 14 amino acids long. Germline CDR1 is MNHNS and CDR2 is SASEGT. Germline trimming cut 6 bases from V and 1 base from J; bases unmatched to any gene: 3. CDR3 region: CASRTGVRTDTQYF. CDR3 coding DNA: TGTGCCAGCAGGACAGGGGTGCGCACAGATACGCAGTATTTT.

The V call is TRBV7-8, the J call TRBJ2-1; D uncertain. The CDR3 has 14 amino acids. Trimming took 2 bases from V and 1 from J, leaving 6 bases between them. Germline V gene sequence: CDR1 SGHVS, CDR2 FQNEAQ. CDR3 DNA: TGTGCCAGCAGCTTATCACAGTCCTACAATGAGCAGTTCTTC. Protein product: CASSLSQSYNEQFF.

This clone was found once. The chain links TRBV30 to TRBJ2-1, with 7 bases aligning to TRBD2. After removal of 0 bases from V and 2 bases from J, the junction contained 7 bases not matched to a gene. CDR3 length equals 16 residues. Germline lookup yields CDR1 GTSNPN and CDR2 SVGIG (reference sequence). The CDR3 region is CAWSVRLAATYNEQFF. CDR3 nucleotides: TGTGCCTGGAGTGTACGGCTAGCGGCTACCTACAATGAGCAGTTCTTC. The entire variable domain, with the rest obtained from reference TRBV30 and TRBJ2-1, is as follows: SQTIHQWPATLVQPVGSPLSLECTVEGTSNPNLYWYRQAAGRGLQLLFYSVGIGQISSEVPQNLSASRPQDRQFILSSKKLLLSDSGFYLCAWSVRLAATYNEQFFGPGTRLTVL.

The chain employs TRBV28 and TRBJ2-7; no reliable D call. With 6 bases removed from V and 5 bases from J, the gap between germline ends came to 20 bases. This CDR3 has 15 residues. The germline gives CDR1 MDHEN, CDR2 SYDVKM. CDR3 DNA: TGTGCCAGCAGCCGCGATCCCCTTTCCGCTCACGAGCAGTACTTC. Its translation is CASSRDPLSAHEQYF.

This sequence joins TRBV19 and TRBJ1-5; D is undetermined. This CDR3 region has 15 residues. Germline CDR1 LNHDA, CDR2 SQIVND (reference sequence). V was clipped by 3 bases and J by 5 bases, with 14 bases between them. DNA for the CDR3: TGTGCCAGTAGTATTTCGGCAGGTAACCATCAGCCCCAGCATTTT. It translates to CASSISAGNHQPQHF.

This clone has just one count. This CDR3 reads CASSLDRDHEQYF. The CDR3 bases are TGTGCCAGCAGCTTAGACAGGGACCACGAGCAGTACTTC. This chain joins TRBV7-3 and TRBJ2-7; 7 nucleotides line up with TRBD1. The CDR3 totals 13 residues. Germline loops: CDR1 SGHTA, CDR2 FQGTGA. V was pared by 2 bases and J by 5 bases, with 3 bases of the junction left unmatched.

The CDR3 loop is CASSVGTPSYEQYF. Written as DNA, the CDR3 is TGCGCCAGCAGTGTTGGCACCCCATCCTACGAGCAGTACTTC. The chain couples TRBV5-1 to TRBJ2-7; D ambiguous. This CDR3 has 14 amino acids. The V end lost 5 bases, the J end lost 1 base, and 13 bases lay between the germline ends. Germline CDR1 SGHRS, CDR2 YFSETQ.

V gene TRBV5-1 combines with J gene TRBJ2-7; maybe TRBD2 (6 bases). V lost 6 bases and J 6 bases, leaving 13 bases between the germline ends. There are 12 residues in the CDR3. Germline V gene lookup returns CDR1 SGHRS and CDR2 YFSETQ. CDR3 residues: CASKESGSEQYF. In DNA, the CDR3 is TGCGCCAGCAAGGAGAGCGGGTCCGAGCAGTACTTC. The full variable domain, with the rest looked up from reference TRBV5-1 and TRBJ2-7, is KAGVTQTPRYLIKTRGQQVTLSCSPISGHRSVSWYQQTPGQGLQFLFEYFSETQRNKGNFPGRFSGRQFSNSRSEMNVSTLELGDSALYLCASKESGSEQYFGPGTRLTVT.

This rearrangement joins TRBV7-8 to TRBJ1-2, with 10 bases identical to TRBD1. The CDR3 length is 17 residues. V dropped 2 bases and J dropped 2; count of bases not matched to a gene: 8. CDR1 is SGHVS, CDR2 FQNEAQ, per germline. The CDR3 DNA is TGTGCCAGCAGCTTACGGACAGGGGGGCAAGGGAACTATGGCTACACCTTC. Its translation is CASSLRTGGQGNYGYTF.

The chain couples TRBV28 to TRBJ1-5; D ambiguous. CDR1 is MDHEN and CDR2 is SYDVKM in the germline V gene. The CDR3 extends over 12 amino acids. Trimming cost V 4 bases and J 5 bases, with 6 bases left between them. CDR3 in amino acids: CASSYPHQPQHF. The DNA of the CDR3 is TGTGCCAGCAGTTACCCGCATCAGCCCCAGCATTTT.

This clone showed up just a few times. The chain employs TRBV14 and TRBJ1-1; the D gene is possibly TRBD1 (5 bases). In germline, CDR1 is SGHDN, CDR2 FVKESK. This CDR3 region has 13 residues. Trimming left V 6 bases short and J 4 bases short, with 12 bases between. The CDR3 DNA is TGTGCCAGCAGAGCATGGGGGGGCACTGAAGCTTTCTTT. It specifies CASRAWGGTEAFF.

In regard to this clone: Within the sample, other DNA sequences also encode this same CDR3. The V gene is TRBV9, the J gene TRBJ1-2; maybe TRBD1 (6 bases). The V gene lost 5 bases and the J gene lost 0 bases, with 11 bases spanning the gap. Germline-derived CDR1 and CDR2 are SGDLS and YYNGEE. The length of the CDR3 is 14 residues. CDR3 sequence: CASSPRGANYGYTF. DNA for the CDR3: TGTGCCAGCAGTCCCAGGGGAGCTAACTATGGCTACACCTTC.

The V call is TRBV27, the J call TRBJ2-3; 10 bases align to TRBD1. CDR1 and CDR2 (germline): MNHEY, SMNVEV (reference sequence). CDR3 length: 15 residues. With 4 bases clipped from V and 3 bases from J, the junction kept 4 bases outside the gene matches. CDR3 region: CASSYKDRGTDTQYF. The CDR3 bases are TGTGCCAGCAGTTACAAGGACAGGGGGACAGATACGCAGTATTTT.

For this clone: Other DNA sequences in this specimen translate into the identical CDR3. V is TRBV18 and J is TRBJ2-1; no clear D. Germline CDR1 is KGHSH and CDR2 is LQKENI. The CDR3 is 13 residues long. With 3 bases removed from V and 0 bases from J, the gap between germline ends came to 3 bases. In DNA form, the CDR3 reads TGTGCCAGCTCACCCAGCTCCTACAATGAGCAGTTCTTC. It translates to CASSPSSYNEQFF. Complete variable domain (other parts from reference TRBV18 and TRBJ2-1): NAGVMQNPRHLVRRRGQEARLRCSPMKGHSHVYWYRQLPEEGLKFMVYLQKENIIDESGMPKERFSAEFPKEGPSILRIQQVVRGDSAAYFCASSPSSYNEQFFGPGTRLTVL.

The rearrangement uses TRBV7-2 and TRBJ2-5, with TRBD2 matching over 10 bases. Unmatched junction bases numbered 4, after V lost 4 bases and J lost 2 bases. CDR1 SGHTA and CDR2 FQGNSA come from the germline V gene. The CDR3 consists of 15 residues. CDR3 region: CASSSRTSGQETQYF. In nucleotides, the CDR3 is TGTGCCAGCAGCTCACGGACTAGCGGTCAAGAGACCCAGTACTTC.

The V call is TRBV7-9, the J call TRBJ2-1; D perhaps matches TRBD1 (6 bases). Per the germline V gene, CDR1 is SEHNR and CDR2 is FQNEAQ (reference sequence). The CDR3 extends over 14 amino acids. The germline V and J ends were trimmed by 3 bases and 5 bases, with 11 bases remaining between them. CDR3 in amino acids: CASSFNGQNNEQFF. The CDR3 coding sequence is TGTGCCAGCAGCTTCAATGGACAGAACAATGAGCAGTTCTTC.

The chain combines TRBV7-2 with TRBJ2-7; 9 nucleotides align to TRBD1. Germline CDR1 and CDR2: SGHTA and FQGNSA. J was trimmed by 4 bases and V by 1 base; bases with no gene match: 8. This CDR3 is 16 amino acids long. The CDR3, as DNA: TGTGCCAGCAGCTTAGTAGGGACAGGGACTGGGTACGAGCAGTACTTC. It is translated as CASSLVGTGTGYEQYF.

This chain joins TRBV7-2 and TRBJ2-7, with D tentatively TRBD2 (5 bases). Germline-derived CDR1 and CDR2 are SGHTA and FQGNSA. There are 15 residues in the CDR3. V was trimmed by 5 bases and J by 2 bases, leaving 16 bases between them. The CDR3 DNA reads TGTGCCAGCAGCCTCCGGGGAAACGACCCCTACGAGCAGTACTTC. Its translation is CASSLRGNDPYEQYF.

This chain connects TRBV7-2 to TRBJ2-7, with TRBD2 matching over 9 bases. V lost 5 bases and J lost 0; bases outside the gene matches: 8. CDR1 is SGHTA, CDR2 FQGNSA, per germline. The CDR3 is made up of 16 amino acids. Here the CDR3 reads CASSMLAGVLSYEQYF. The CDR3 region has the DNA TGTGCCAGCAGCATGTTAGCGGGAGTGCTCTCCTACGAGCAGTACTTC.